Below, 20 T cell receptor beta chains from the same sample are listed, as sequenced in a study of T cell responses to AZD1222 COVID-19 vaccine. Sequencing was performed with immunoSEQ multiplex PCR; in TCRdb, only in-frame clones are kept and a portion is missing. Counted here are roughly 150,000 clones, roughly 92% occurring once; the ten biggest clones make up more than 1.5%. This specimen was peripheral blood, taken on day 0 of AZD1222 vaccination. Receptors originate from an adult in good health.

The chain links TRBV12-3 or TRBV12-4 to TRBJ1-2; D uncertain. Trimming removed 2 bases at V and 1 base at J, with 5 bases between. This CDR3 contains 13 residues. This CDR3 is CASSLLRNYGYTF. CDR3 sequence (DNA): TGTGCCAGCAGTTTATTACGTAACTATGGCTACACCTTC.

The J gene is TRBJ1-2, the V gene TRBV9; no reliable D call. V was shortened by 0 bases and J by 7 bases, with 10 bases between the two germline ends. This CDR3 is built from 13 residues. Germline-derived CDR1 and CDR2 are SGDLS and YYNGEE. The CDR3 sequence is CASSVVPQSGYTF. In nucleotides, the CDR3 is TGTGCCAGCAGCGTAGTCCCCCAGTCTGGCTACACCTTC.

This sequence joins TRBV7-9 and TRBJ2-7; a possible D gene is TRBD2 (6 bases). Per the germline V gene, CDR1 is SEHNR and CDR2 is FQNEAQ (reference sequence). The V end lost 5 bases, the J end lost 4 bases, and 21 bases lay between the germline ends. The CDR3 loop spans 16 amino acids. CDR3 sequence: CASSQWRAGQLYEQYF. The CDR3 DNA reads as TGTGCCAGCAGCCAATGGAGGGCAGGGCAATTGTACGAGCAGTACTTC. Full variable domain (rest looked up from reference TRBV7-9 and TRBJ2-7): DTGVSQNPRHKITKRGQNVTFRCDPISEHNRLYWYRQTLGQGPEFLTYFQNEAQLEKSRLLSDRFSAERPKGSFSTLEIQRTEQGDSAMYLCASSQWRAGQLYEQYFGPGTRLTVT.

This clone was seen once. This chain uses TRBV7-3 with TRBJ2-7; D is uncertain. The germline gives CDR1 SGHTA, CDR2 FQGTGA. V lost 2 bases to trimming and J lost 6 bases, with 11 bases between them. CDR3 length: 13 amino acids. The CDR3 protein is CASSLSPQAEQYF. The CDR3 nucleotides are TGTGCCAGCAGCTTATCCCCTCAGGCCGAGCAGTACTTC.

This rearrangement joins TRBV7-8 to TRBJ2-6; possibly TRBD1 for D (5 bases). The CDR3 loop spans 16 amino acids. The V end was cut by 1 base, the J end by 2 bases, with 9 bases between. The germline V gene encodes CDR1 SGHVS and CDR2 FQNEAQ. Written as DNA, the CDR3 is TGTGCCAGCAGCTTAGGAGGCAGGGCTGGGGCCAACGTCCTGACTTTC. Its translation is CASSLGGRAGANVLTF.

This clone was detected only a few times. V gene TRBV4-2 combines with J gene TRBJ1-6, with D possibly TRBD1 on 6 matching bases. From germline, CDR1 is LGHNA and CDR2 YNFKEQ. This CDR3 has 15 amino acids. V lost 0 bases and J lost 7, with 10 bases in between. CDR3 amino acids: CASSQDGQGNSPLHF. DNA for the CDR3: TGTGCCAGCAGCCAAGATGGGCAGGGGAATTCACCCCTCCACTTT.

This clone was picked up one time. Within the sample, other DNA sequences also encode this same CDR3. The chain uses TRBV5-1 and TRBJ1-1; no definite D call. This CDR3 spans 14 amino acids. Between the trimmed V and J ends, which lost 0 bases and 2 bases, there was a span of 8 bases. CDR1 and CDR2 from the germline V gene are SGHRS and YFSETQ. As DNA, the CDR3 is TGCGCCAGCAGCTTGGGGCACCTCAACACTGAAGCTTTCTTT. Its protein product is CASSLGHLNTEAFF.

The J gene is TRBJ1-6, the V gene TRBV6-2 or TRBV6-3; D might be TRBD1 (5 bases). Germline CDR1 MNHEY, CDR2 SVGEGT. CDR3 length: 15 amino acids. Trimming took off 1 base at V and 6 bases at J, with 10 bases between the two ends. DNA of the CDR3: TGTGCCAGCAGTTACTTTGGACACGTTAATTCACCCCTCCACTTT. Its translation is CASSYFGHVNSPLHF.

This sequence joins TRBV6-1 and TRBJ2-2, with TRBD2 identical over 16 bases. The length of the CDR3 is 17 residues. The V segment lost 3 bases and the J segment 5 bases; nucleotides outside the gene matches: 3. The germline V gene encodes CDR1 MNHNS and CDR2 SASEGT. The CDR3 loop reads CASSDSGLAGGTGELFF. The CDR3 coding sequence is TGTGCCAGCAGTGATTCGGGACTAGCGGGAGGGACCGGGGAGCTGTTTTTT.

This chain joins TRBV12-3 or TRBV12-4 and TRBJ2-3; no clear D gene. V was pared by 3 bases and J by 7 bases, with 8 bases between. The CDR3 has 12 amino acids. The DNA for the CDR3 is TGTGCCAGCAGTTTCGCAAGGAATACGCAGTATTTT. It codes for CASSFARNTQYF.

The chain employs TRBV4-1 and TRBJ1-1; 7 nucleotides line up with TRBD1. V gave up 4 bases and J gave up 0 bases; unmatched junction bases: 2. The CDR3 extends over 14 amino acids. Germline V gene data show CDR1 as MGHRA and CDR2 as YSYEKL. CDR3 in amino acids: CASSRGQLNTEAFF. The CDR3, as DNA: TGCGCCAGCAGCCGGGGACAGTTGAACACTGAAGCTTTCTTT.

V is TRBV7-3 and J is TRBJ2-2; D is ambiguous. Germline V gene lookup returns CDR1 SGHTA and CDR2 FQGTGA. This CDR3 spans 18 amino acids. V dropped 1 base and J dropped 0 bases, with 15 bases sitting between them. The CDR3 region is CASSLKGAIDSNTGELFF. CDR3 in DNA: TGTGCCAGCAGCTTAAAGGGTGCTATCGATTCGAACACCGGGGAGCTGTTTTTT.

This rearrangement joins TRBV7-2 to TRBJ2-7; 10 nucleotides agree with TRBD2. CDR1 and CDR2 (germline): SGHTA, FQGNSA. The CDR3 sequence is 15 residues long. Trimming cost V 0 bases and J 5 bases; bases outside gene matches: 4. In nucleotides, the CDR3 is TGTGCCAGCAGCTTAGCTGGACTAGCGGTAAACGAGCAGTACTTC. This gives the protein CASSLAGLAVNEQYF.

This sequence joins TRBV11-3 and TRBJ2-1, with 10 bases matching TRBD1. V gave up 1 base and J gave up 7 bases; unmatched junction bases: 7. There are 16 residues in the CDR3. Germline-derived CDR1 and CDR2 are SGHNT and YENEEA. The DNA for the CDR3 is TGTGCCAGCAGCTTAGCCCGGGACAGGGGCCGGAATGAGCAGTTCTTC. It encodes CASSLARDRGRNEQFF.

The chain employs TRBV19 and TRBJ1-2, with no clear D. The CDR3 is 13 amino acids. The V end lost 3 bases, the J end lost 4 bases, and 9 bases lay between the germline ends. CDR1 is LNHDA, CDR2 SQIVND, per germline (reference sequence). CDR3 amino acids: CASSMSRTYGYTF. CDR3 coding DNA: TGTGCCAGTAGTATGAGCCGGACCTATGGCTACACCTTC.

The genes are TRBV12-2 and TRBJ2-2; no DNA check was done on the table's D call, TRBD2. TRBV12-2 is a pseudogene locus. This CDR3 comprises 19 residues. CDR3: CASRLARDGRAEKGGELFF. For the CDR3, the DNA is TGTGCAAGTCGCTTAGCGCGGGACGGGAGGGCTGAAAAGGGCGGGGAGCTGTTTTTT.

CDR3 bases: TGTGCCAGCAGCTTCTGGACGGGCAGCTCCTACAATGAGCAGTTCTTC. Its translation: CASSFWTGSSYNEQFF. This chain connects TRBV7-9 to TRBJ2-1; unclear D gene. CDR3 length: 16 amino acids. The V gene's germline CDR1 is SEHNR and CDR2 FQNEAQ (reference sequence). Trimming shortened V by 3 bases and J by 0 bases, and 12 bases separated the two germline ends.

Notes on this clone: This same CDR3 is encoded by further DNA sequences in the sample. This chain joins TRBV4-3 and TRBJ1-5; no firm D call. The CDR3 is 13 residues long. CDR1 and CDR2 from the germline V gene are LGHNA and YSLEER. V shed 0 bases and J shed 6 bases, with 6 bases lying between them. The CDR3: CASSQDTGQPQHF. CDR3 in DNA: TGCGCCAGCAGCCAAGATACCGGTCAGCCCCAGCATTTT.

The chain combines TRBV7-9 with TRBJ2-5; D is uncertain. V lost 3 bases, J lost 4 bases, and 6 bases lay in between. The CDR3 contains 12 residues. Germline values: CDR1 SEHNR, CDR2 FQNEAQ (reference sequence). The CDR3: CASSFAGETQYF. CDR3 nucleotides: TGTGCCAGCAGCTTTGCAGGAGAGACCCAGTACTTC.

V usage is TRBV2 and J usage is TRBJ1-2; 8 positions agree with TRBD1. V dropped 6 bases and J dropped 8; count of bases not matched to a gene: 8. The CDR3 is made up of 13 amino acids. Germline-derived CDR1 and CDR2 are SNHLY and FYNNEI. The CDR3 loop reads CASSLQGVGGYTF. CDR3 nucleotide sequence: TGTGCCAGCAGCTTACAGGGGGTAGGCGGCTACACCTTC. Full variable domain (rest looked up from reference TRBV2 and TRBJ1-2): EPEVTQTPSHQVTQMGQEVILRCVPISNHLYFYWYRQILGQKVEFLVSFYNNEISEKSEIFDDQFSVERPDGSNFTLKIRSTKLEDSAMYFCASSLQGVGGYTFGSGTRLTVV.